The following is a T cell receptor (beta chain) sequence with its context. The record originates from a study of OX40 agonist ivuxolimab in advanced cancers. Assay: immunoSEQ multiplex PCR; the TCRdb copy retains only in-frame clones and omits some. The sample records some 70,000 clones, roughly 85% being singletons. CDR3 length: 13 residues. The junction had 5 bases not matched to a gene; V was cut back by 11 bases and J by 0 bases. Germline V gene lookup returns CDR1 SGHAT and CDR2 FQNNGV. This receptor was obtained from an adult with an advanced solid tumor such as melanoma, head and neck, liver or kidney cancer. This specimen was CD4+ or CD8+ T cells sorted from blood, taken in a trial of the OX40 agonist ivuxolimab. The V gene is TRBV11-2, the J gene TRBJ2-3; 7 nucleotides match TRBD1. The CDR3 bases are TGTGCCCCAGACAGGGCCAGCACAGATACGCAGTATTTT. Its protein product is CAPDRASTDTQYF.